This entry concerns a single T cell receptor beta chain. There is no known antigen for this receptor. No much larger clonotype is one base removed from it; base qualities were not supplied. CDR1 and CDR2 are read off the germline V gene (reference sequence) as MNHNY and SVGAGI. Inclusive of the bounding cysteine and phenylalanine, the CDR3 is 14 residues long. Just CDR3 DNA is preserved here, 42 bases in frame from base 1. V is cut by 0 bases and J by 0 bases, and the space between the germline ends is 6 bases. The meaning of the sample's time point label: about 28 days (+/-7) after the second vaccine dose. AZD1222 recipients given second doses at about 4 weeks or at about 12 weeks were pooled, since spike-specific TCR depth and breadth were not found to differ between the two schedules. Vaccinee samples came from UK trials COV001 and COV002, including a single-blind randomized controlled phase 2/3 trial of AZD1222 (ChAdOx1 nCoV-19) in healthy adults. For TCRbeta chain sequencing, PBMC samples were collected from trial participants at day 0 and at day 28 after the second dose.

The CDR3 regions of human TCRbeta chains were subjected to immunosequencing. Concerning the study's data processing: TCRs in the repertoires were compared against a reference library of SARS-CoV-2-specific TCRs that had been generated with the MIRA antigen-specificity platform. Breadth meant the fraction of unique TCRs that were SARS-CoV-2-associated, whereas depth meant the fraction of total T cells that were SARS-CoV-2-associated. Using the MIRA data, every spike-specific TCR was mapped to the spike region that the TCR reacted to and assigned to either a CD4 or a CD8 class. Log10-transformed breadth and depth values were compared by one-way ANOVA with Sidak's multiple comparisons tests. Not all clones reach the TCRdb copy of this immuneACCESS table, which keeps in-frame sequences only. Checked studies attribute under half of the gap to unresolved V genes and leave the rest unexplained. V and J calls and clone size follow that table, whereas D and trimming were derived from the DNA. The sample has 100,000 to 120,000 clones on record, more than 90% of them singletons. The ten largest clones add up to less than 2.5% of the sample.

The data originate from a study of T cell responses to AZD1222 COVID-19 vaccine (dated by TCRdb to the early 2020s). Describing the broader study: A total of around 240 trial participants underwent TCR sequencing, of whom approximately 210 received two doses of AZD1222 and approximately 25 received two doses of the MenACWY control vaccine. Trial participants were enrolled into age subgroups of 18-55, 56-69 and 70-plus years, which contained around 150, 29 and 61 TCR-sequenced participants, respectively.

Beyond this particular receptor, the publication reports: A significant rise in spike-specific TCR breadth and depth was observed after two AZD1222 doses relative to day 0 and relative to MenACWY recipients. Vaccine-associated CD4 TCRs spanned the whole spike protein, with dominant responses in regions 160-218 and 743-854. Conclusions about previously exposed vaccinees were limited because only 5 or 6 AZD1222 recipients were SARS-CoV-2 seropositive at baseline. Reportedly, close to half of the unique spike-specific TCRs recognized epitopes lying outside the regions that are mutated in the B.1.351 and B.1.1.7 variants. Because no samples from the day 14 peak response were available, repertoires could be characterized only after the peak T cell response. In the small 56-69-year group, the increase in depth fell short of significance, most likely because of low power. Participants were mostly white British and included more females than males, and it was suggested by the authors that clonal diversity may have been underestimated.

The rearrangement combines TRBV6-6 with TRBJ2-7; the D segment cannot be called with confidence. The starting material was peripheral blood, obtained 28 days after the second AZD1222 dose. This TCR was recovered from an adult who received the AZD1222 COVID-19 vaccine. CDR3 protein: CASSYSPDSYEQYF. The nucleotide sequence is TGTGCCAGCAGTTACTCGCCGGACTCCTACGAGCAGTACTTC.